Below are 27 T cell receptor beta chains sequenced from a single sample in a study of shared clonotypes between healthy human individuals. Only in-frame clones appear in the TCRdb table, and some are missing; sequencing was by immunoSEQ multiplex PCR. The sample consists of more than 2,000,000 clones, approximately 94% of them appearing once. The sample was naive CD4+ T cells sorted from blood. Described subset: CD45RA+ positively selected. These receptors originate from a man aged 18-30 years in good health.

CDR3 region: CASSHPAGGPRYNEQFF. CDR3 in DNA: TGTGCCAGTAGTCATCCAGCGGGAGGGCCGAGGTACAATGAGCAGTTCTTC. This rearrangement joins TRBV19 to TRBJ2-1; 10 nucleotides align to TRBD2. V lost 5 bases, J lost 4 bases, and 11 bases stayed unmatched. The germline V gene encodes CDR1 LNHDA and CDR2 SQIVND (reference sequence). The CDR3 spans 17 residues.

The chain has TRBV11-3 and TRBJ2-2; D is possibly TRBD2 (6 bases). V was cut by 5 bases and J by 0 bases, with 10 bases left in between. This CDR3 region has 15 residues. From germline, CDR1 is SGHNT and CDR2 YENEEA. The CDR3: CASSQGLPNTGELFF. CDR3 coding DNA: TGTGCCAGCAGCCAGGGACTCCCGAACACCGGGGAGCTGTTTTTT.

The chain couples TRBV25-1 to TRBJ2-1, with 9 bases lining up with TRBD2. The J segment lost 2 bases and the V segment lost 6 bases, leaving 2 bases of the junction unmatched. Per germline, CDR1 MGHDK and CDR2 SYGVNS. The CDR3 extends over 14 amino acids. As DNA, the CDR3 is TGTGCCAGCAGGCTAGCGGGACCCTACAATGAGCAGTTCTTC. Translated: CASRLAGPYNEQFF.

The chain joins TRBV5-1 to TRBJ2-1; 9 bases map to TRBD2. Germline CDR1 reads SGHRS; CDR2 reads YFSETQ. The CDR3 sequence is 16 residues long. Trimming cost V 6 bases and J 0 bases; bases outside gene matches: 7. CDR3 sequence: CASTPSGEGSYNEQFF. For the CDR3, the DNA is TGCGCCAGCACCCCTAGCGGGGAAGGCTCCTACAATGAGCAGTTCTTC.

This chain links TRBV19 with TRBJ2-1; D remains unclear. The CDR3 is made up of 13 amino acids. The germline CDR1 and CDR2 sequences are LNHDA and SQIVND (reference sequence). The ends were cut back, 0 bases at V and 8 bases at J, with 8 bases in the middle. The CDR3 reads CASSIDYGYEQFF. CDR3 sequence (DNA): TGTGCCAGTAGTATAGATTATGGGTATGAGCAGTTCTTC.

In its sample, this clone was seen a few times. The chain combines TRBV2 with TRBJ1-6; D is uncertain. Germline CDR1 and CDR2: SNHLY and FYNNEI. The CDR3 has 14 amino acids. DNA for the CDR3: TGTGCTACAGCGGTCGGCCCCCTAAGCTCACCCCTCCACTTT. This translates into CATAVGPLSSPLHF. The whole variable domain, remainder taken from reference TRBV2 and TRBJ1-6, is EPEVTQTPSHQVTQMGQEVILRCVPISNHLYFYWYRQILGQKVEFLVSFYNNEISEKSEIFDDQFSVERPDGSNFTLKIRSTKLEDSAMYFCATAVGPLSSPLHFGNGTRLTVT.

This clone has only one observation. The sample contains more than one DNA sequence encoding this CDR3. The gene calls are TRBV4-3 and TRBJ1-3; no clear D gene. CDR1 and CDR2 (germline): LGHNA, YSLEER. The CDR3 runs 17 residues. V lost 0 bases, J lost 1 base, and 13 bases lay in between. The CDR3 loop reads CASSQDHPGSSGNTIYF. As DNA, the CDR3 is TGCGCCAGCAGCCAAGATCACCCTGGGAGTTCTGGAAACACCATATATTTT.

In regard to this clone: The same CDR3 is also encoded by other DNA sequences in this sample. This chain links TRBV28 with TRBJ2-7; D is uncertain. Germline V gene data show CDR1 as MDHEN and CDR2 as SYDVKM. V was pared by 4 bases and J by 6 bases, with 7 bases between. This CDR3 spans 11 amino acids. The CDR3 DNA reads TGTGCCAGCAGTTCACTGGTCGAGCAGTACTTC. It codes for CASSSLVEQYF.

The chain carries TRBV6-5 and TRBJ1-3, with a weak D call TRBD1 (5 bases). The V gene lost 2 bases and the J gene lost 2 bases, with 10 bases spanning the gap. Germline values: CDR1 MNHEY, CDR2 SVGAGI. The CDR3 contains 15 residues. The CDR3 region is CASSYGAGPGNTIYF. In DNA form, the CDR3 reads TGTGCCAGCAGTTACGGGGCAGGCCCTGGAAACACCATATATTTT.

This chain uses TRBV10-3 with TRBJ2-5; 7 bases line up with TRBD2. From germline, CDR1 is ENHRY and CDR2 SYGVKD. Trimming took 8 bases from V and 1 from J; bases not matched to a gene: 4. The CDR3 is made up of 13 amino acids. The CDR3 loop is CAIATGGQETQYF. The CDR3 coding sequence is TGTGCCATCGCGACGGGAGGCCAAGAGACCCAGTACTTC.

DNA for the CDR3: TGTGCCAGCAGTTTTCCCGGGGGGTTAGCCAAAAACATTCAGTACTTC. Translating gives CASSFPGGLAKNIQYF. This chain connects TRBV28 to TRBJ2-4; 7 nucleotides agree with TRBD2. Trimming removed 3 bases from V and 0 bases from J; junction bases left unmatched: 5. The CDR3 totals 16 residues. The germline V gene encodes CDR1 MDHEN and CDR2 SYDVKM.

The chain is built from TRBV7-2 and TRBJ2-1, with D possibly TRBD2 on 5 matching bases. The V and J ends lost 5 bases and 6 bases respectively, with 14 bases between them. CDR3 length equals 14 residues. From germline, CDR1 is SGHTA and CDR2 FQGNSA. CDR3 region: CASSHPGSFNEQFF. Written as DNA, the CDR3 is TGTGCCAGCAGCCATCCTGGGAGTTTCAATGAGCAGTTCTTC.

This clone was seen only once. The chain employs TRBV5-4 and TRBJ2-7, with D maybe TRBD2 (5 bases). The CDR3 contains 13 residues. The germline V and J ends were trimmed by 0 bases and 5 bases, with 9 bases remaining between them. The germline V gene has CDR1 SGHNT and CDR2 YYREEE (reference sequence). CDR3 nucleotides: TGTGCCAGCAGCTTGGGTCTAGCAGACGAGCAGTACTTC. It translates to CASSLGLADEQYF. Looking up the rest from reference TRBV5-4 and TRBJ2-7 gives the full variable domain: ETGVTQSPTHLIKTRGQQVTLRCSSQSGHNTVSWYQQALGQGPQFIFQYYREEENGRGNFPPRFSGLQFPNYSSELNVNALELDDSALYLCASSLGLADEQYFGPGTRLTVT.

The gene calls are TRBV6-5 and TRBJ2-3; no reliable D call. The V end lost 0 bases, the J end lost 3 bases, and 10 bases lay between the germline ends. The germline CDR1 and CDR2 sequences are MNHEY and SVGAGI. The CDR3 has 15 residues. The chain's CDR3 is CASSYSNVLTDTQYF. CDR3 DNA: TGTGCCAGCAGTTACTCGAACGTCCTAACAGATACGCAGTATTTT.

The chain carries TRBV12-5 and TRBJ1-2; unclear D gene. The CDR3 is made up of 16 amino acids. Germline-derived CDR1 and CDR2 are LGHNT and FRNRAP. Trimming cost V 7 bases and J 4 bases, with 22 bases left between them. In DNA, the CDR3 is TGTGCTAGTGCCCTCCACATGGGGTCAGCCTTCTATGGCTACACCTTC. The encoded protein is CASALHMGSAFYGYTF.

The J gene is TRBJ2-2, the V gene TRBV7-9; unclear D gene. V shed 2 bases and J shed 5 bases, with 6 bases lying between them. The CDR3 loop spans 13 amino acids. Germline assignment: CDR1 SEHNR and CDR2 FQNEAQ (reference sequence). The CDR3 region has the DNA TGTGCCAGCAGCTTAATACAGACCGGGGAGCTGTTTTTT. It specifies CASSLIQTGELFF.

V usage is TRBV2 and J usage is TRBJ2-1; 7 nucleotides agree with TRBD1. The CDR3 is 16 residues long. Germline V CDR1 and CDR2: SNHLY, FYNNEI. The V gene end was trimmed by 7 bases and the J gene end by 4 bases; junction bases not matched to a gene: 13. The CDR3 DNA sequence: TGTGCCAGCAACGGAAACCGGGACAGAAGTTACAATGAGCAGTTCTTC. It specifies CASNGNRDRSYNEQFF.

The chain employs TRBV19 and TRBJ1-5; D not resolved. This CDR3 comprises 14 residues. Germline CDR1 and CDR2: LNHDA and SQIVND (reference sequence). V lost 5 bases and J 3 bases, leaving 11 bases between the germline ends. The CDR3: CASSYYGNNQPQHF. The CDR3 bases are TGTGCCAGTAGTTATTACGGGAACAATCAGCCCCAGCATTTT.

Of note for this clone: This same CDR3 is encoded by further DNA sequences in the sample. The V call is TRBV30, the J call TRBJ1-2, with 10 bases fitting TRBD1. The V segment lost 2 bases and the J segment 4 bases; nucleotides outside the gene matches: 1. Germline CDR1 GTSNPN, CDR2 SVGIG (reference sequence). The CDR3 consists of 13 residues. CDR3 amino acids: CAWSRQGAYGYTF. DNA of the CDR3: TGTGCCTGGAGTCGACAGGGGGCCTATGGCTACACCTTC.

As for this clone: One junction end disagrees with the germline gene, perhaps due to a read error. As DNA, the CDR3 is TGTGCCAGCACCTTAGGCGGGCAGGGGGGCTATGGCTACACCTTC. Protein: CASTLGGQGGYGYTF. The J gene is TRBJ1-2, the V gene TRBV7-8; 7 nucleotides align to TRBD1. Germline values: CDR1 SGHVS, CDR2 FQNEAQ. The length of the CDR3 is 15 residues. Drawing the rest from reference TRBV7-8 and TRBJ1-2, the complete variable domain is GAGVSQSPRYKVAKRGQDVALRCDPISGHVSLFWYQQALGQGPEFLTYFQNEAQLDKSGLPSDRFFAERPEGSVSTLKIQRTQQEDSAVYLCASTLGGQGGYGYTFGSGTRLTVV.

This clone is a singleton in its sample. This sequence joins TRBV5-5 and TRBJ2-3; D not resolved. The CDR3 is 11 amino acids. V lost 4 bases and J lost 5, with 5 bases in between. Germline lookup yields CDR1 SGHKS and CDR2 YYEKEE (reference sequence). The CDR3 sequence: CASSTKDTQYF. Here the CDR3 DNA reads TGTGCCAGCAGCACCAAAGATACGCAGTATTTT.

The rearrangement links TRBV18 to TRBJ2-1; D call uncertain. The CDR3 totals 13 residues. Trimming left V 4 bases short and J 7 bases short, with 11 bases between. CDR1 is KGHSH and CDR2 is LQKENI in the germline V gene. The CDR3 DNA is TGTGCCAGCTCACGGGATGGCCTTAATGAGCAGTTCTTC. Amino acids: CASSRDGLNEQFF.

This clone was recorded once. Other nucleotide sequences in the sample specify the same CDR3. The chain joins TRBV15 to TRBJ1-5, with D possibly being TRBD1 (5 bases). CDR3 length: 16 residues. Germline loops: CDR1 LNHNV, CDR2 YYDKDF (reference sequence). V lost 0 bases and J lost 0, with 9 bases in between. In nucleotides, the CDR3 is TGTGCCACCAGCAGAGATCGACAGAATAGCAATCAGCCCCAGCATTTT. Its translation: CATSRDRQNSNQPQHF.

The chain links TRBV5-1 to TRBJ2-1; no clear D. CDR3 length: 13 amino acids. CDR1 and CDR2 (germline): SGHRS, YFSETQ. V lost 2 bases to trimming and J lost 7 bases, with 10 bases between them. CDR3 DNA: TGCGCCAGCAGCTTCCACAGTAGTAATGAGCAGTTCTTC. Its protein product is CASSFHSSNEQFF.

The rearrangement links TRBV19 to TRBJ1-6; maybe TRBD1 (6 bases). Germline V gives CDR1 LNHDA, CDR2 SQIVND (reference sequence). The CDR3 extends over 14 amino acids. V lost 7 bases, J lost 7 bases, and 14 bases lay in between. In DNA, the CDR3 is TGTGCCAGTACCCCGGGCAGGGGAAATTCACCCCTCCACTTT. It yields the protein CASTPGRGNSPLHF.

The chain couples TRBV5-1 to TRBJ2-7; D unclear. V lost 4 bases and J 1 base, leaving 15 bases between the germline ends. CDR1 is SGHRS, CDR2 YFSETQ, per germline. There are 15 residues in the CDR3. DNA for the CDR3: TGCGCCAGCAGCGCCCGGGCCCCAGTATCCTACGAGCAGTACTTC. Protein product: CASSARAPVSYEQYF.

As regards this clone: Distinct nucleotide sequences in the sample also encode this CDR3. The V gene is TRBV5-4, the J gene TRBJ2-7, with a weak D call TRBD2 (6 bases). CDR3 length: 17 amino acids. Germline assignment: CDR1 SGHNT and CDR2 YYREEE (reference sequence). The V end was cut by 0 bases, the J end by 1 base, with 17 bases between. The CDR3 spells CASSLAGRTSRSYEQYF. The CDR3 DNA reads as TGTGCCAGCAGCTTGGCCGGTCGTACTAGCCGTTCCTACGAGCAGTACTTC.